The rows below give T cell receptor beta chains drawn from one sample of a study of T cells in Graves' hyperthyroidism and ophthalmopathy. TCRdb reprocessed the multiplex PCR reads via MiXCR and lists one record per CDR3 protein. The table includes 350,000 to 500,000 distinct CDR3 sequences, roughly 13% detected once. The sequenced sample consisted of blood. These receptor sequences come from a woman between 18 and 30 years old with Graves' hyperthyroidism. Both conserved end residues are part of each CDR3. D genes are given only for firm matches. Size is stated for part of the rows, as once, few or many counts, or as a class when the clone is expanded.

clone size | J gene | CDR3 length | D gene | V gene | CDR3 DNA | CDR3 protein
many | TRBJ1-1 | 20 | TRBD1 | TRBV20-1 | TGCAGTGCCCCCCGCGCAGGGGGTACTGGGGGAACCCCGGGGACCACTGAAGCTTTCTTT | CSAPRAGGTGGTPGTTEAFF
NA | TRBJ2-7 | 17 | TRBD2 | TRBV2 | TGTGCCAGGACCCGGGACCGGGATATAGCGGGGCGCTACGAGCAGTACTTC | CARTRDRDIAGRYEQYF
many | TRBJ2-7 | 11 | NA | TRBV6-2/TRBV6-3 | TGTGCCAGCAGCCAACTTTACGAGCAGTACTTC | CASSQLYEQYF
many | TRBJ1-4 | 14 | NA | TRBV2 | TGTGCCAGCAATTATCGCTCAACTAATGAAAAACTGTTTTTT | CASNYRSTNEKLFF
NA | TRBJ1-2 | 14 | NA | TRBV28 | TGTGCCAGCAGTTTGCCAGGTTTGGACTATGGCTACACCTTC | CASSLPGLDYGYTF
NA | TRBJ2-2 | 16 | NA | TRBV3-1 | TGTGCCAGCAGCCAAGCGTTGACGTCGGTATCCGGGGAGCTGTTTTTT | CASSQALTSVSGELFF
many | TRBJ2-3 | 18 | TRBD2 | TRBV6-5 | TGTGCCAGCAGTTACCGGCTAGCGGGAGGGCCGGTGAAAGATACGCAGTATTTT | CASSYRLAGGPVKDTQYF
NA | TRBJ2-1 | 14 | TRBD2 | TRBV20-1 | TGCAGTGCTAGAGCTGGACTAGCGGGAGCAATTCAGTTCTTC | CSARAGLAGAIQFF
many | TRBJ1-1 | 13 | NA | TRBV12-3/TRBV12-4 | TGTGCCAGCAGTTTCACTACCGGGACTGAAGCTTTCTTT | CASSFTTGTEAFF
NA | TRBJ1-3 | 15 | NA | TRBV13 | TGTGCCAGCAGCTCCGGGTATACCGCTGGAAACACCATATATTTT | CASSSGYTAGNTIYF
many | TRBJ1-1 | 15 | NA | TRBV19 | TGTGCCAGTAACTACCAGCGATCCATGAACACTGAAGCTTTCTTT | CASNYQRSMNTEAFF
few | TRBJ2-1 | 17 | TRBD2 | TRBV25-1 | TGTGCCAGCAGTGTCCCCCGACTAGCGGGAGGGGCTGGAGAGCAGTTCTTC | CASSVPRLAGGAGEQFF
NA | TRBJ1-2 | 17 | TRBD1 | TRBV2 | TGTGCCAGCAGCGAGGGGGCTTGGGGGCAATATAACTATGGCTACACCTTC | CASSEGAWGQYNYGYTF
many | TRBJ2-7 | 17 | TRBD1 | TRBV13 | TGTGCCAGCAGAAATCAAAGGACAGGGATCTCTTCCTACGAGCAGTACTTC | CASRNQRTGISSYEQYF
many | TRBJ2-1 | 15 | NA | TRBV19 | TGTGCCAGTAGTGTCGCGGGGCCAGCATTCAATGAGCAGTTCTTC | CASSVAGPAFNEQFF
many | TRBJ2-1 | 14 | NA | TRBV28 | TGTGCCAGCAGTTTGACCGGGGGCAACAATGAGCAGTTCTTC | CASSLTGGNNEQFF
many | TRBJ1-2 | 12 | NA | TRBV30 | TGTGCCTGGAGTCCGGGGGAATATGGCTACACCTTC | CAWSPGEYGYTF
many | TRBJ2-7 | 17 | TRBD2 | TRBV7-2 | TGTGCCAGCAGCTCTCCCCTAGCGGGAGTGGGGGGATACGAGCAGTACTTC | CASSSPLAGVGGYEQYF
many | TRBJ2-3 | 15 | NA | TRBV12-3/TRBV12-4 | TGTGCCAGCAGTTTTATTCGGCAGGGCACAGATACGCAGTATTTT | CASSFIRQGTDTQYF
NA | TRBJ2-1 | 16 | TRBD2 | TRBV19 | TGTGCCAGTCGCCTAGCGGGAGGCGCTTTCTACAATGAGCAGTTCTTC | CASRLAGGAFYNEQFF
NA | TRBJ1-2 | 12 | NA | TRBV28 | TGTGCCGATGGAAGGGAATACTATGGCTACACCTTC | CADGREYYGYTF
many | TRBJ2-7 | 11 | NA | TRBV30 | TGTGCCTGGAGTCCCCGGGACGAGCAGTACTTC | CAWSPRDEQYF
many | TRBJ2-1 | 12 | NA | TRBV10-1 | TGCGCCAGCAGTGAGTCGTGGGGGGAGCAGTTCTTC | CASSESWGEQFF
many | TRBJ2-1 | 15 | TRBD2 | TRBV6-2/TRBV6-3 | TGTGCCAGCAACTGGGACTATCAGTCCTACAATGAGCAGTTCTTC | CASNWDYQSYNEQFF
NA | TRBJ2-5 | 17 | TRBD2 | TRBV25-1 | TGTGCCAGCAGTGAATATTTAGCGGGAGTGGGACAAGAGACCCAGTACTTC | CASSEYLAGVGQETQYF
NA | TRBJ2-2 | 15 | TRBD2 | TRBV3-1 | TGTGCCGGCAGCCCACTAGCGATGAACACCGGGGAGCTGTTTTTT | CAGSPLAMNTGELFF
few | TRBJ2-1 | 15 | TRBD2 | TRBV18 | TGTGCCAGCTCACCAAGCGGGGAGGGTAGGAATGAGCAGTTCTTC | CASSPSGEGRNEQFF
few | TRBJ1-2 | 15 | TRBD1 | TRBV5-1 | TGCGCCAGCAGCTTACCGGGACAGGGGGCCGGTGGCTACACCTTC | CASSLPGQGAGGYTF
many | TRBJ1-2 | 16 | NA | TRBV5-5 | TGTGCCAGCAGCTTGGCCTTTTCAGGGATCGACTATGGCTACACCTTC | CASSLAFSGIDYGYTF
many | TRBJ2-5 | 16 | NA | TRBV11-2 | TGTGCCAGCAGCTTAGGGGGGCTAGCGCAGCAAGAGACCCAGTACTTC | CASSLGGLAQQETQYF
many | TRBJ2-1 | 17 | TRBD2 | TRBV6-5 | TGTGCCAGCAGTTACAAATGGAATCTAGCGGGAGCCGATGAGCAGTTCTTC | CASSYKWNLAGADEQFF
NA | TRBJ1-1 | 11 | NA | TRBV2 | TGTGCCAGCAGTGAAAAGCCTGAAGCTTTCTTT | CASSEKPEAFF
many | TRBJ2-7 | 18 | TRBD1 | TRBV25-1 | TGTGCCAGCAGTACCACTTTCTTACCGACAGGGAGCTCCTACGAGCAGTACTTC | CASSTTFLPTGSSYEQYF
many | TRBJ2-7 | 13 | NA | TRBV6-1 | TGTGCCAGCATTGGACAGAACTCCTACGAGCAGTACTTC | CASIGQNSYEQYF
NA | TRBJ2-3 | 15 | TRBD1 | TRBV30 | TGTGCCTGGGTCCCCGACAGGGGGCGAACAGATACGCAGTATTTT | CAWVPDRGRTDTQYF
few | TRBJ1-5 | 15 | NA | TRBV28 | TGTGCCAGCAGTTTTGACAGGATTAGCAATCAGCCCCAGCATTTT | CASSFDRISNQPQHF
NA | TRBJ2-3 | 20 | TRBD2 | TRBV7-8 | TGTGCCAGCAGCTTAATGTTCGCGGCTAGCGGGAGGGTTGGCACAGATACGCAGTATTTT | CASSLMFAASGRVGTDTQYF
few | TRBJ2-1 | 14 | NA | TRBV7-6 | TGTGCCAGCAGCCCCCCCGGGGGTTCGAATGAGCAGTTCTTC | CASSPPGGSNEQFF
many | TRBJ2-5 | 13 | NA | TRBV12-3/TRBV12-4 | TGTGCCAGCAGTAAGACTTTCCAAGAGACCCAGTACTTC | CASSKTFQETQYF
many | TRBJ1-1 | 10 | NA | TRBV29-1 | TGCAGCGTTGTGCATACTGAAGCTTTCTTT | CSVVHTEAFF
NA | TRBJ1-3 | 14 | NA | TRBV6-1 | TGTGCCAGCAGGTCCGATTTAGACGGAAACACCATATATTTT | CASRSDLDGNTIYF
many | TRBJ2-7 | 14 | TRBD2 | TRBV28 | TGTGCCAGCAATCTTCGGGAGGTCTACTACGAGCAGTACTTC | CASNLREVYYEQYF
many | TRBJ2-4 | 14 | NA | TRBV30 | TGTGCCTGGAGGCCCAGGGTAGCCAAAAACATTCAGTACTTC | CAWRPRVAKNIQYF
many | TRBJ1-4 | 13 | NA | TRBV3-1 | TGTGCCAGCAGCCCTACAGAGAATGAAAAACTGTTTTTT | CASSPTENEKLFF
many | TRBJ1-1 | 14 | NA | TRBV20-1 | TGCAGTGCTAGAGAGGGGGCGGGAACGGCTGAAGCTTTCTTT | CSAREGAGTAEAFF
many | TRBJ2-1 | 14 | TRBD2 | TRBV7-9 | TGTGCCAGCGGCGCTAGCGGGAGGGTGAATGAGCAGTTCTTC | CASGASGRVNEQFF
few | TRBJ2-7 | 14 | TRBD2 | TRBV30 | TGTGCCGCAACCGGGACTAGCGGCTCCTACGAGCGGTACTTC | CAATGTSGSYERYF
many | TRBJ1-2 | 12 | NA | TRBV7-2 | TGTGCCAGCAGCTCCCAGGGATATGGCTACACCTTC | CASSSQGYGYTF
NA | TRBJ1-4 | 15 | NA | TRBV30 | TGTGCCTGGAGCCCCCTCCAAACAACTAATGAAAAACTGTTTTTT | CAWSPLQTTNEKLFF
many | TRBJ1-1 | 11 | NA | TRBV29-1 | TGCAGCGGATCGCAGGGCACTGAAGCTTTCTTT | CSGSQGTEAFF